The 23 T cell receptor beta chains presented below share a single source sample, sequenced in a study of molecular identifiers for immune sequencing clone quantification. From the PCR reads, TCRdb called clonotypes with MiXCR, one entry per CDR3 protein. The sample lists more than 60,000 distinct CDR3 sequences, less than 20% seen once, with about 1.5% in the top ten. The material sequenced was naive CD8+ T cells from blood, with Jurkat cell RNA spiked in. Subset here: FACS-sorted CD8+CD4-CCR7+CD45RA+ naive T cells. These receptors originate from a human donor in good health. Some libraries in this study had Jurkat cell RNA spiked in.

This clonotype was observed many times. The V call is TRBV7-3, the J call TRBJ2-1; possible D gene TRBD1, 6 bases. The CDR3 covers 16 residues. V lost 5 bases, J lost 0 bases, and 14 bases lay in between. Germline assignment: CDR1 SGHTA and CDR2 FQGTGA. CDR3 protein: CASSPGAASSYNEQFF. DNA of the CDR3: TGTGCCAGCAGCCCAGGGGCGGCTAGCTCCTACAATGAGCAGTTCTTC.

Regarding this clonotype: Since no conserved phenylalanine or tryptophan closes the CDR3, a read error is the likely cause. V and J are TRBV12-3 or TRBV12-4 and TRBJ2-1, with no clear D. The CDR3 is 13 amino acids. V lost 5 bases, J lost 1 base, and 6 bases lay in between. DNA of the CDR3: TGTGCCAGCAGTGAAGAATCCTACAATGAGCAGTTCCTC. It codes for CASSEESYNEQFL.

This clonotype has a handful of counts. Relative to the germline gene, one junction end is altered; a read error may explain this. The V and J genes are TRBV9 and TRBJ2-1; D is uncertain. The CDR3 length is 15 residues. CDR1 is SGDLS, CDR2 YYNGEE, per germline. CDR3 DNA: TGTGCCAGCAGCGTAGGTCTTATCAGCGAGGATGAGCAGTCCTTC. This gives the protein CASSVGLISEDEQSF.

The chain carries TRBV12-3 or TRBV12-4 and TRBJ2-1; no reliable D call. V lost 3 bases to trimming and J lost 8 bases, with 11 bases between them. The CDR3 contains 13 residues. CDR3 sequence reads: CASSFSTVYEQFF. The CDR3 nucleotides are TGTGCCAGCAGTTTTTCGACCGTCTATGAGCAGTTCTTC.

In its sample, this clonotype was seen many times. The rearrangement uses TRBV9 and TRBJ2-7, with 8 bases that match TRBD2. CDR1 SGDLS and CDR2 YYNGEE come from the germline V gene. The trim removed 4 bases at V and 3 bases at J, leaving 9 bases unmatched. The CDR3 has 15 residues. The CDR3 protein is CASSREGGSIYEQYF. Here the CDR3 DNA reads TGTGCCAGCAGCCGGGAGGGCGGGAGTATCTACGAGCAGTACTTC.

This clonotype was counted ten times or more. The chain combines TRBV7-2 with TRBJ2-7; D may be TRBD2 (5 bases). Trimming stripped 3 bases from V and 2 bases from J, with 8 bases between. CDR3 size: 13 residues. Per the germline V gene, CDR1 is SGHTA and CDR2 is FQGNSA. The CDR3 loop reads CASSLGSTYEQYF. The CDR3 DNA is TGTGCCAGCAGCTTGGGGAGTACCTACGAGCAGTACTTC.

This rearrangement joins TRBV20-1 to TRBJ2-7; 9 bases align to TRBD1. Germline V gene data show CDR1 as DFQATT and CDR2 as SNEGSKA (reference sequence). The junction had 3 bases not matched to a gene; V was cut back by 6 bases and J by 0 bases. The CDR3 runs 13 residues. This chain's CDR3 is CSAWTGDSYEQYF. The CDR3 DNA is TGCAGTGCGTGGACAGGGGACTCCTACGAGCAGTACTTC.

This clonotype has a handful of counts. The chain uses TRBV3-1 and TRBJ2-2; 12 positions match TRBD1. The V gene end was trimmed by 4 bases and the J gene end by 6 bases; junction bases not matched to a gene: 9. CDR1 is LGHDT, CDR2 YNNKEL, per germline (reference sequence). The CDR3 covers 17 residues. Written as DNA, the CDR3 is TGTGCCAGCAGCCCCTTTTCGGGGACAGGGGGCCCCGGGGAGCTGTTTTTT. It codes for CASSPFSGTGGPGELFF.

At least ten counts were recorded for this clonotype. This CDR3 reads CASSRIRVDTQYF. DNA of the CDR3: TGTGCCAGCAGCCGCATTAGGGTAGATACGCAGTATTTT. The chain uses TRBV7-6 and TRBJ2-3; D unclear. CDR3 length: 13 residues. Germline-derived CDR1 and CDR2 are SGHVS and FNYEAQ. V was cut by 5 bases and J by 5 bases, with 11 bases left in between. The variable domain in full, with the rest retrieved from reference TRBV7-6 and TRBJ2-3, is GAGVSQSPRYKVTKRGQDVALRCDPISGHVSLYWYRQALGQGPEFLTYFNYEAQQDKSGLPNDRFSAERPEGSISTLTIQRTEQRDSAMYRCASSRIRVDTQYFGPGTRLTVL.

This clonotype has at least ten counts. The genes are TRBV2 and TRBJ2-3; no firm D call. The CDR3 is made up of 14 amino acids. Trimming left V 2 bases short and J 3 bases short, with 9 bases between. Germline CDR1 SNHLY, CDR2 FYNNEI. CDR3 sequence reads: CASSEQSGTDTQYF. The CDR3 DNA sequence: TGTGCCAGCAGTGAACAGAGTGGGACAGATACGCAGTATTTT.

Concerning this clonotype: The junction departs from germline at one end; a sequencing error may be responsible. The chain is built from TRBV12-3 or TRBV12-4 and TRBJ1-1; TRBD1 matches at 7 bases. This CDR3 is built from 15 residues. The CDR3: CASRLRTGLNTEASF. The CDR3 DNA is TGTGCCAGCAGGCTCAGGACAGGCCTGAACACTGAAGCTTCCTTT.

The CDR3 nucleotides are TGTGCCAGCAGTGAATTCCGGGCAGGGGGCGAACCAGGACCTGGAAACACCATATATTTT. It translates to CASSEFRAGGEPGPGNTIYF. The chain uses TRBV2 and TRBJ1-3, with 8 bases aligning to TRBD1. This CDR3 is built from 20 residues. CDR1 is SNHLY, CDR2 FYNNEI, per germline. The ends lost 2 bases at V and 2 bases at J; junction bases unmatched: 17.

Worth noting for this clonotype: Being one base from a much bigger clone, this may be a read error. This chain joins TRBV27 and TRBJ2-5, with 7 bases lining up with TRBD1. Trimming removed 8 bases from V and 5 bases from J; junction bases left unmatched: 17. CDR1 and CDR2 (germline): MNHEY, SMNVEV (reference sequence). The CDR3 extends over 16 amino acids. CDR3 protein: CASGPGTVQGLETQYF. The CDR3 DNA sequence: TGTGCCAGCGGCCCTGGGACAGTTCAGGGTTTGGAGACCCAGTACTTC.

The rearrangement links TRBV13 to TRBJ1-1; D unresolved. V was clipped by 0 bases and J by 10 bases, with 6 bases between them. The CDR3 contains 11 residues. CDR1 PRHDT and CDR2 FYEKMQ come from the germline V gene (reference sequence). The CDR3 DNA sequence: TGTGCCAGCAGCTTAGGGCTTGCAGCTTTCTTT. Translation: CASSLGLAAFF.

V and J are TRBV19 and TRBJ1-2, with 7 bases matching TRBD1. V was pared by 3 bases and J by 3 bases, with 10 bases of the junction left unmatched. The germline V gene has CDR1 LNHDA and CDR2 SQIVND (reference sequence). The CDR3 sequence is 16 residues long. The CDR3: CASSIGVTGSYYGYTF. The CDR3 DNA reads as TGTGCCAGTAGTATCGGGGTGACAGGGTCATACTATGGCTACACCTTC. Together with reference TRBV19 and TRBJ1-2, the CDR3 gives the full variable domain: DGGITQSPKYLFRKEGQNVTLSCEQNLNHDAMYWYRQDPGQGLRLIYYSQIVNDFQKGDIAEGYSVSREKKESFPLTVTSAQKNPTAFYLCASSIGVTGSYYGYTFGSGTRLTVV.

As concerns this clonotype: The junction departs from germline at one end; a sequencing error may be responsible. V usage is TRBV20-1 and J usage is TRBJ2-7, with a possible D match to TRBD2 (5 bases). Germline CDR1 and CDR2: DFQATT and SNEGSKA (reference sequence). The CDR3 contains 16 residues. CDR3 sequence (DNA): TGCAGTGCTAGAGATTCGAATTTGGGAGTCCCCTACGAGCAACACTTC. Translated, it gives CSARDSNLGVPYEQHF.

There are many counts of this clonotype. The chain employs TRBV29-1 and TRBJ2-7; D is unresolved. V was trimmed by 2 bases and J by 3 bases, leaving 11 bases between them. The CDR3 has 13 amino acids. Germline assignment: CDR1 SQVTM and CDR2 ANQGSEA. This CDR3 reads CSVETNEFYEQYF. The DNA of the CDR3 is TGCAGCGTTGAAACGAATGAGTTCTACGAGCAGTACTTC.

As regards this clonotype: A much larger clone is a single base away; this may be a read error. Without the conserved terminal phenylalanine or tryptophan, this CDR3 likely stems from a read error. CDR3 in DNA: TGTGCCAGCTCACCATCATCCGCGACAGGGACTGAAGCTTTCCTT. Translating gives CASSPSSATGTEAFL. This rearrangement joins TRBV18 to TRBJ1-1; 7 bases align to TRBD1. From germline, CDR1 is KGHSH and CDR2 LQKENI. The trim removed 2 bases at V and 5 bases at J, leaving 8 bases unmatched. The CDR3 is 15 amino acids.

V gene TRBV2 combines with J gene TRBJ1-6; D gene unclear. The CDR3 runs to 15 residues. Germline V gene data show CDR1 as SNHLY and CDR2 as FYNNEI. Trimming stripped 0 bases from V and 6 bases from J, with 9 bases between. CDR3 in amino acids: CASSEAQGFNSPLHF. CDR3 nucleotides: TGTGCCAGCAGTGAAGCGCAAGGGTTTAATTCACCCCTCCACTTT.

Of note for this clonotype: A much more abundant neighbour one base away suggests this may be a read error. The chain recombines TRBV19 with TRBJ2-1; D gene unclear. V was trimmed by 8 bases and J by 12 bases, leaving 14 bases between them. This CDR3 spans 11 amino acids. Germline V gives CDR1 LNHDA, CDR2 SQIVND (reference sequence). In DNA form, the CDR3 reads TGTGCCAGTGGGGTGGTGGGTAGGCAGTTCTTC. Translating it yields CASGVVGRQFF.

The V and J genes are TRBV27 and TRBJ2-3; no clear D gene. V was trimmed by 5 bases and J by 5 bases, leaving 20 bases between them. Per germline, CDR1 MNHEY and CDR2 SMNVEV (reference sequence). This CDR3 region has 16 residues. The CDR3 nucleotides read TGTGCCAGCAGTATAAGCCCGATCCTTAGAGTAGATACGCAGTATTTT. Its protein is CASSISPILRVDTQYF.

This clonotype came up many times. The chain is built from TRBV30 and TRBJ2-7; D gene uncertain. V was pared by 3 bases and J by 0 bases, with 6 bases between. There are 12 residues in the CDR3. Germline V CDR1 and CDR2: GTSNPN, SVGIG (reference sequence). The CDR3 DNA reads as TGTGCCTGGAGCTCGGACTCCTACGAGCAGTACTTC. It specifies CAWSSDSYEQYF.

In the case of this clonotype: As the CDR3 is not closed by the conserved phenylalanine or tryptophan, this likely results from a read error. The CDR3 DNA is TGTGCCAGCAGCACTTGGACTCGCCAATTCCACTACGAGCAGTACTCC. Translating gives CASSTWTRQFHYEQYS. This chain uses TRBV11-2 with TRBJ2-7; D perhaps matches TRBD2 (5 bases). Germline V gives CDR1 SGHAT, CDR2 FQNNGV. V shed 5 bases and J shed 3 bases, with 20 bases lying between them. This CDR3 comprises 16 residues.